This T cell receptor beta chain was sequenced during a study of blood T cell repertoires in COVID-19. Overall study: Italy, Spain and the United States were the sources of the convalescent and acute COVID-19 samples. T cells, B-cell-depleted T cells, or PBMCs provided the cDNA or gDNA that served as material.

Looked up from germline, CDR1 is SEHNR and CDR2 is FQNEAQ (reference sequence). This CDR3 region has 16 residues. With V trimmed by 2 bases and J by 5 bases, 6 bases remained unmatched. Source study methods: Amplification of reference gene primers was used by the study to estimate nucleated cell counts. Clones were sequenced by immunoSEQ multiplex PCR, and TCRdb holds only the in-frame ones, with some missing. That table gives V, J and clone size, and the DNA gave D and trimming. This table has 300,000 to 450,000 clones, 85% appearing once. The chain couples TRBV7-9 to TRBJ2-1; 10 positions agree with TRBD1. The receptor was isolated from a woman aged 18-35 years with acute or convalescent COVID-19. Sequenced material: peripheral blood. The CDR3: CASSLRGDRGHNEQFF. The CDR3 DNA follows: TGTGCCAGCAGCTTACGGGGGGACAGGGGTCACAATGAGCAGTTCTTC.